In this sample, the clone carrying this TCR beta chain turned up a few times. The antigen remains unidentified. The data are from a study of T cells in Graves' hyperthyroidism and ophthalmopathy. TCR beta CDR3 regions were amplified from RNA. First-round RT-PCR targeting the TCR CDR3 was performed with the HTBI primer set. TCRdb reprocessed the multiplex PCR reads with MiXCR, giving one entry per CDR3 protein. The sample records about 680,000 distinct CDR3 sequences, 30% to 40% being singletons. Study outcomes and limitations: Clonotypes that were expanded in thyroid above 0.001 mostly appeared in blood too.

This CDR3 has 17 amino acids. Germline values: CDR1 MNHEY, CDR2 SVGAGI. V lost 2 bases and J lost 4, with 15 bases in between. Patients were aged 18 to 65, had disease duration under 2 months, and had newly diagnosed hyperthyroidism. Diagnoses were established using clinical symptoms, serum thyroxine and TRAb, thyroid ultrasound and orbital computed tomography. From under 12 ml of fresh peripheral blood, PBMCs were isolated. The source material was blood. The rearrangement joins TRBV6-5 to TRBJ2-6; possibly TRBD1 for D (5 bases). The receptor was derived from a woman between 40 and 55 years old with Graves' hyperthyroidism. Here the CDR3 DNA reads TGTGCCAGCAGTTACGGGGCAGGGTCAGCGGGGGCCAACGTCCTGACTTTC. Protein sequence: CASSYGAGSAGANVLTF.